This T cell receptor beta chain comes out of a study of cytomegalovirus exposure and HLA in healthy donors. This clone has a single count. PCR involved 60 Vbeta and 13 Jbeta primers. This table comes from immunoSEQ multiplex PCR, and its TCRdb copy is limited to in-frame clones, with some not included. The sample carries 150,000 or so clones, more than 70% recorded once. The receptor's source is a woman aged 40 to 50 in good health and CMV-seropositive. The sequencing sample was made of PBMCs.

The CDR3 loop reads CASSPWGRDSGNTIYF. The CDR3 bases are TGTGCCAGCAGTCCTTGGGGCAGGGACTCTGGAAACACCATATATTTT. This chain connects TRBV27 to TRBJ1-3; maybe TRBD1 (5 bases). The CDR3 runs 16 residues. Germline CDR1 is MNHEY and CDR2 is SMNVEV (reference sequence). V gave up 5 bases and J gave up 0 bases, with 14 bases separating them.